Below, one T cell receptor beta chain is given with its context. Its cognate antigen is unknown. Naive CD8 cells lacked CD45RO and underwent positive selection for CCR7, leaving out terminally differentiated effector memory CD45RA+ cells. Nashville, Tennessee was home to all donors, each a Caucasian adult. These data originate in a study of shared clonotypes between healthy human individuals. Study results and limitations: A few donors had around 5% of their naive CD4 clonotypes in common.

Assay used: immunoSEQ multiplex PCR; TCRdb lists only in-frame clones, some missing. The sample carries over 800,000 clones, 80% to 95% recorded once. Per the germline V gene, CDR1 is MNHEY and CDR2 is SVGAGI. Trimming removed 0 bases from V and 9 bases from J, with 9 bases in between. CDR3 length: 13 residues. The chain recombines TRBV6-5 with TRBJ2-1, with no clear D. The sequence was collected from a young man in good health. Sequencing was done on a sample of naive CD8+ T cells sorted from blood. The chain's CDR3 is CASSYSITGEQFF. CDR3 in DNA: TGTGCCAGCAGTTACTCGATTACGGGTGAGCAGTTCTTC.